The rows below give T cell receptor beta chains drawn from one sample of a study of molecular identifiers for immune sequencing clone quantification. TCRdb independently ran MiXCR on the PCR reads; one entry per CDR3 protein. Among hundreds of thousands of distinct CDR3 sequences listed, 20% were seen once. The sequenced sample was naive CD8+ T cells from blood, with Jurkat cell RNA spiked in. These receptors were collected from a human donor in good health. Some libraries in this study had Jurkat cell RNA spiked in. Each CDR3 is given with its conserved first and last residue. A D gene is named only where the DNA matches it firmly. For some rows the clone size is stated as once, few or many, or as a class when expanded; others skip it.

cdr3_nt	cdr3_aa	d_call	j_call	clone_size	v_call
TGTGCCAGCAGTTTCGGGGGGGTAGGGGAGCAGTACTTC	CASSFGGVGEQYF	TRBD2	TRBJ2-7	many	TRBV12-3/TRBV12-4
TGCAGTGCTAGAGATCGGGGACTAGCGGGAACTTACCAAGAGACCCAGTACTTC	CSARDRGLAGTYQETQYF	TRBD2	TRBJ2-5	.	TRBV20-1
TGTGCCAGCACCGCCGGGGCGGGAGGGCCGTATGAGCAGTTCTTC	CASTAGAGGPYEQFF	TRBD2	TRBJ2-1	many	TRBV6-2/TRBV6-3
TGTGCCAGCAGTTCGACAGGCCTGTCCGTAGCTTTCTTT	CASSSTGLSVAFF	.	TRBJ1-1	many	TRBV6-5
TGTGCCAGCACCCCAGGGGGGGCCAAAAACATTCAGTACTTC	CASTPGGAKNIQYF	.	TRBJ2-4	many	TRBV7-6
TGTGCCAGCAGTTTGGCGGACAGGCGACAAGAGACCCAGTACTTC	CASSLADRRQETQYF	TRBD1	TRBJ2-5	many	TRBV12-3/TRBV12-4
TGCGCCAGCAGCCTAGGACTACAATCCTCCTACGAGCAGTACTTC	CASSLGLQSSYEQYF	.	TRBJ2-7	many	TRBV4-3
TGTGCCAGCAGCCAACGACAGGGGCAGAGGAAACTGTTTTTT	CASSQRQGQRKLFF	TRBD1	TRBJ1-4	.	TRBV3-1
TGTGCCAGCAGCCCAGGGACCAACCCCGACGAGCAGTACTTC	CASSPGTNPDEQYF	.	TRBJ2-7	.	TRBV7-6
TGTGCCAGCAGGCCCACAGGCACAGATACGCAGTATTTT	CASRPTGTDTQYF	.	TRBJ2-3	many	TRBV28
TGTGCCAGCAGTACCCGGGACAGCCGAAGCTCCTATAATTCACCCCTCCACTTT	CASSTRDSRSSYNSPLHF	TRBD1	TRBJ1-6	.	TRBV27
TGTGCCAGCAGTCCCTTCCCAGGGACCGCAACTAATGAAAAACTGTTTTTT	CASSPFPGTATNEKLFF	.	TRBJ1-4	few	TRBV2
TGTGCCAGCACCAGGACAGGGTTGGACTATGGCTACACCTTC	CASTRTGLDYGYTF	TRBD1	TRBJ1-2	.	TRBV28
TGTGCCAGCAGATCACAGGAGATGATGAACACTGAAGCTTTCTTT	CASRSQEMMNTEAFF	.	TRBJ1-1	few	TRBV7-9
TGTGCCAGCAGCCTATACGACAGCTACGAGCAGTACTTC	CASSLYDSYEQYF	.	TRBJ2-7	.	TRBV7-3
TGTGCCAGTAGTATTGGGGCAGGGCTAACCTACGAGCAGTACTTC	CASSIGAGLTYEQYF	.	TRBJ2-7	.	TRBV19
TGTGCCAGCAGCCAAGACATTACGACTAGCGGCGTCTACGAGCAGTACTTC	CASSQDITTSGVYEQYF	TRBD2	TRBJ2-7	.	TRBV3-1
TGTGCCAGCAGCTACGTTGAGGATACGCAGTATTTT	CASSYVEDTQYF	.	TRBJ2-3	many	TRBV7-6
TGCGCCAGCAGCCAAATAGCGGGGGGAATCTACGAGCAGTACTTC	CASSQIAGGIYEQYF	TRBD2	TRBJ2-7	many	TRBV4-1
TGCAGCGTTTTCACCGGGACTAGCGCATACAATGAGCAGTTCTTC	CSVFTGTSAYNEQFF	TRBD2	TRBJ2-1	few	TRBV29-1
TGTGCCAGCAGCCAAGGGGTCTACGAGCAGTACTTC	CASSQGVYEQYF	.	TRBJ2-7	many	TRBV14
TGTGCCAGCAGTATATCTAGCGGGGTGTACCAAGAGACCCAGTACTTC	CASSISSGVYQETQYF	TRBD2	TRBJ2-5	many	TRBV28
TGTGCCAGCAGCCAAGTACAGGGGTGGACAGATACGCAGTATTTT	CASSQVQGWTDTQYF	TRBD1	TRBJ2-3	many	TRBV3-1
TGTGCCAGCAGCCACCGCCTCGCAATAGCGGGATATCAAGAGACCCAGTACTTC	CASSHRLAIAGYQETQYF	TRBD2	TRBJ2-5	few	TRBV3-1
TGTGCCAGCCGCCCCTCTGGGGGAGTAGAGACCCAGTACTTC	CASRPSGGVETQYF	.	TRBJ2-5	many	TRBV5-6
TGTGCCAGCAGTTGGGACAGGGGAGGCGACGAGCAGTACTTC	CASSWDRGGDEQYF	TRBD1	TRBJ2-7	many	TRBV12-3/TRBV12-4
TGCGCCAGCAGTCAAGCGGAGCGCAGCGCGTATAGCAATCAGCCCCAGCATTTT	CASSQAERSAYSNQPQHF	.	TRBJ1-5	many	TRBV23-1
TGCAGTGCTAGAGGGTCGGGGGCTGAAGCTTTCTTT	CSARGSGAEAFF	.	TRBJ1-1	many	TRBV20-1
TGCAGCGTTTGGGCTAGGGGGCTCACTAGCACAGATACGCAGTATTTT	CSVWARGLTSTDTQYF	TRBD1	TRBJ2-3	many	TRBV29-1
TGTGCCAGCAGCTTGGCCAGCGGATACACAGATACGCAGTATTTT	CASSLASGYTDTQYF	.	TRBJ2-3	many	TRBV7-2
TGTGCCAGCAGCGGGGACAGGCCCTATGGCTACACCTTC	CASSGDRPYGYTF	TRBD1	TRBJ1-2	.	TRBV5-6
TGTGCCTGGGATTTGGGCTGGGATGAGCAGTTCTTC	CAWDLGWDEQFF	.	TRBJ2-1	few	TRBV30
TGTGCCAGCAGCGAGGACAGGGAAAATGGCTACACCTTC	CASSEDRENGYTF	TRBD1	TRBJ1-2	many	TRBV7-9
TGTGCCAGTAGTCGGGACAGTTCCAATTCACCCCTCCACTTT	CASSRDSSNSPLHF	TRBD1	TRBJ1-6	few	TRBV19
TGTGCCAGCAGTTACACTAGTTCCGGGACAGAACTCTATGGCTACACCTTC	CASSYTSSGTELYGYTF	TRBD1	TRBJ1-2	few	TRBV6-2/TRBV6-3